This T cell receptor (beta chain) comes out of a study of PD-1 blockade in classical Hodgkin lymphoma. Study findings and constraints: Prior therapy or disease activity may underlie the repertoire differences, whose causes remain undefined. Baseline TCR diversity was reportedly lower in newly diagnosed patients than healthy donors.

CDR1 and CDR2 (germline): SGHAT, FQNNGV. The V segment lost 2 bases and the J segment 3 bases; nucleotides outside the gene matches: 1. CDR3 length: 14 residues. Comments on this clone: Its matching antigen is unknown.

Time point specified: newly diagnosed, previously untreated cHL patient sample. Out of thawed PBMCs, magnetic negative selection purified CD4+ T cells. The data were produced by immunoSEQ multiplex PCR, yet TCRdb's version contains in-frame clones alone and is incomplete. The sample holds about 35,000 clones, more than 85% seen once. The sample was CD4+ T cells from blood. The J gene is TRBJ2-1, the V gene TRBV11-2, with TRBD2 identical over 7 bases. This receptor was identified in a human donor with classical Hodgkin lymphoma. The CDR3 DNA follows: TGTGCCAGCAGCTTAAAGCGGGGCTACAATGAGCAGTTCTTC. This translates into CASSLKRGYNEQFF.